This TCR beta chain was documented in a study of T cells in Graves' hyperthyroidism and ophthalmopathy. About the research overall: Peripheral blood samples were taken at initial diagnosis, prior to any treatment. Findings and caveats of the study: The majority of expanded thyroid clonotypes above 0.001 also appeared in blood.

A note on this clonotype: The antigen remains undetermined.

Ophthalmopathy cases met thresholds of Clinical Activity Score at least 3, NOSPECS grade at least 4 and duration under 3 months. Investigators excluded patients with uncontrolled infection, other autoimmune disease, pregnancy or lactation. Amplification of TCR beta CDR3 regions was performed using RNA transcripts as template. A first-round RT-PCR of the TCR CDR3 used the HTBI primer set. TCRdb itself ran the multiplex PCR reads through MiXCR, one entry per CDR3 protein. This sample has a few hundred thousand distinct CDR3 sequences, with approximately 17% found just once. Germline lookup yields CDR1 SGHRS and CDR2 YFSETQ. Trimming cost V 0 bases and J 9 bases, with 4 bases left between them. This CDR3 contains 12 residues.

The sequence came from a woman between 18 and 30 years old with Graves' ophthalmopathy. The chain uses TRBV5-1 and TRBJ1-6; D unresolved. The sequenced material came from blood. Here the CDR3 DNA reads TGCGCCAGCAGCTTGGGGTCTTCACCCCTCCACTTT. Translation: CASSLGSSPLHF.